Each of the 27 T cell receptor beta chains below was sequenced from the same sample in a study of cytomegalovirus exposure and HLA in healthy donors. Researchers ran the PCR with 60 Vbeta and 13 Jbeta primers. Generated by immunoSEQ multiplex PCR, the TCRdb table keeps only in-frame clones and is missing some. The sample shows some 120,000 clones, 65% to 90% of them seen only once. Sequenced material: PBMCs. Every receptor here comes from a male donor in good health and CMV-seropositive.

The gene calls are TRBV2 and TRBJ2-3; TRBD2 might be the D (6 bases). The CDR3 spans 15 residues. The V gene's germline CDR1 is SNHLY and CDR2 FYNNEI. With 3 bases removed from V and 3 bases from J, the gap between germline ends came to 13 bases. The CDR3 DNA sequence: TGTGCCAGCAGTGACCGGGAGCCCTCAACAGATACGCAGTATTTT. It codes for CASSDREPSTDTQYF.

CDR3 in amino acids: CASSLTGRGATNEKLFF. For the CDR3, the DNA is TGTGCCAGCAGTTTGACAGGCAGGGGTGCAACTAATGAAAAACTGTTTTTT. V usage is TRBV28 and J usage is TRBJ1-4, with a possible D match to TRBD1 (6 bases). V lost 3 bases to trimming and J lost 0 bases, with 14 bases between them. Germline assignment: CDR1 MDHEN and CDR2 SYDVKM. This CDR3 comprises 17 residues.

The chain carries TRBV13 and TRBJ1-3; D may be TRBD1 (5 bases). Germline loops: CDR1 PRHDT, CDR2 FYEKMQ (reference sequence). V dropped 2 bases and J dropped 0 bases, with 20 bases sitting between them. CDR3 length: 19 amino acids. CDR3 nucleotide sequence: TGTGCCAGCAGCTTAACGGGGGGACGGACACACATCTCTGGAAACACCATATATTTT. Its protein product is CASSLTGGRTHISGNTIYF.

This chain connects TRBV19 to TRBJ2-5; the D gene is possibly TRBD2 (7 bases). Trimming took off 8 bases at V and 4 bases at J, with 14 bases between the two ends. Looked up from germline, CDR1 is LNHDA and CDR2 is SQIVND (reference sequence). This CDR3 is built from 13 residues. CDR3 nucleotides: TGTGCCAGTTCGGGGGGCGAAGGAGAGACCCAGTACTTC. Its protein is CASSGGEGETQYF. Looking up the rest from reference TRBV19 and TRBJ2-5 gives the full variable domain: DGGITQSPKYLFRKEGQNVTLSCEQNLNHDAMYWYRQDPGQGLRLIYYSQIVNDFQKGDIAEGYSVSREKKESFPLTVTSAQKNPTAFYLCASSGGEGETQYFGPGTRLLVL.

CDR3 DNA sequence: TGTGCCAGCAGCATGACAGGAGACGGCTACACCTTC. Translating it yields CASSMTGDGYTF. The rearrangement joins TRBV9 to TRBJ1-2; TRBD1 is a possible D gene (6 bases). CDR1 is SGDLS and CDR2 is YYNGEE in the germline V gene. There are 12 residues in the CDR3. Deletions cut 4 bases from V and 8 bases from J, with 12 bases between. Looking up the rest from reference TRBV9 and TRBJ1-2 gives the full variable domain: DSGVTQTPKHLITATGQRVTLRCSPRSGDLSVYWYQQSLDQGLQFLIQYYNGEERAKGNILERFSAQQFPDLHSELNLSSLELGDSALYFCASSMTGDGYTFGSGTRLTVV.

This sequence joins TRBV7-9 and TRBJ1-5; possibly TRBD1 for D (5 bases). Germline CDR1 reads SEHNR; CDR2 reads FQNEAQ (reference sequence). CDR3 size: 14 residues. Trimming shortened V by 8 bases and J by 3 bases, and 14 bases separated the two germline ends. CDR3 sequence: CASSPGGVNQPQHF. Here the CDR3 DNA reads TGTGCCAGCTCCCCCGGGGGGGTCAATCAGCCCCAGCATTTT.

V and J are TRBV7-2 and TRBJ2-5; D not resolved. This CDR3 has 14 residues. Germline V gene data show CDR1 as SGHTA and CDR2 as FQGNSA. Trimming stripped 1 base from V and 2 bases from J, with 8 bases between. CDR3 in amino acids: CASSLVPAQETQYF. The CDR3 DNA reads TGTGCCAGCAGCTTAGTTCCCGCGCAAGAGACCCAGTACTTC.

The chain is built from TRBV27 and TRBJ2-6; 10 nucleotides agree with TRBD2. The CDR3 covers 17 residues. Germline-derived CDR1 and CDR2 are MNHEY and SMNVEV (reference sequence). The J segment lost 0 bases and the V segment lost 6 bases, leaving 5 bases of the junction unmatched. CDR3 bases: TGTGCCAGCAGGCTACTAGCGGGAAGCTCTGGGGCCAACGTCCTGACTTTC. The encoded protein is CASRLLAGSSGANVLTF.

The genes are TRBV18 and TRBJ2-5, with TRBD1 identical over 9 bases. The J segment lost 1 base and the V segment lost 3 bases, leaving 3 bases of the junction unmatched. The CDR3 is 15 residues long. Germline CDR1 is KGHSH and CDR2 is LQKENI. CDR3 residues: CASSPDRGLQETQYF. CDR3 DNA: TGTGCCAGCTCACCGGACAGGGGCCTCCAAGAGACCCAGTACTTC.

This chain connects TRBV28 to TRBJ2-7, with D perhaps TRBD1 (6 bases). This CDR3 is 13 amino acids long. V lost 5 bases and J lost 6, with 14 bases in between. Germline V gives CDR1 MDHEN, CDR2 SYDVKM. The CDR3 DNA reads as TGTGCCAGCAGTAACAGGGCTCTTGCCGAGCAGTACTTC. It encodes CASSNRALAEQYF.

The chain carries TRBV6-6 and TRBJ2-7; 7 bases align to TRBD2. From germline, CDR1 is MNHNY and CDR2 SVGAGI (reference sequence). V shed 6 bases, J shed 6 bases, and the junction held 11 bases outside the gene matches. The CDR3 contains 14 residues. CDR3 DNA sequence: TGTGCCAGCAGCCCCGGACTAGTTGGTGGCGAGCAGTACTTC. Its translation: CASSPGLVGGEQYF.

This clone was detected only once. The chain is built from TRBV4-1 and TRBJ1-1; D is unresolved. The CDR3 length is 14 residues. Germline CDR1 and CDR2: MGHRA and YSYEKL. V was pared by 1 base and J by 6 bases, with 12 bases between. CDR3 in amino acids: CASSQGGLSAEAFF. The CDR3 region has the DNA TGCGCCAGCAGCCAAGGGGGTCTTAGCGCTGAAGCTTTCTTT.

J is TRBJ2-1 and V is TRBV18, with TRBD1 matching over 8 bases. Trimming cost V 5 bases and J 3 bases; bases outside gene matches: 6. The CDR3 extends over 15 amino acids. Germline-derived CDR1 and CDR2 are KGHSH and LQKENI. The CDR3 DNA follows: TGTGCCAGCTCAAGTGACAGGGGCTACTACAATGAGCAGTTCTTC. This sequence encodes CASSSDRGYYNEQFF.

The V and J genes are TRBV7-9 and TRBJ1-1; D is uncertain. V dropped 5 bases and J dropped 4 bases, with 8 bases sitting between them. The CDR3 is 12 residues long. Germline-derived CDR1 and CDR2 are SEHNR and FQNEAQ (reference sequence). Here the CDR3 DNA reads TGTGCCAGCAGCCGGGTGAGCACTGAAGCTTTCTTT. Translation gives CASSRVSTEAFF. The full variable domain, completed using reference TRBV7-9 and TRBJ1-1, is DTGVSQNPRHKITKRGQNVTFRCDPISEHNRLYWYRQTLGQGPEFLTYFQNEAQLEKSRLLSDRFSAERPKGSFSTLEIQRTEQGDSAMYLCASSRVSTEAFFGQGTRLTVV.

The J gene is TRBJ2-7, the V gene TRBV14; D is unresolved. From germline, CDR1 is SGHDN and CDR2 FVKESK. The CDR3 loop spans 13 amino acids. The germline V and J ends were trimmed by 4 bases and 3 bases, with 10 bases remaining between them. CDR3 protein: CASSLIPYYEQYF. The CDR3 DNA reads TGTGCCAGCAGCCTCATACCCTACTACGAGCAGTACTTC.

Written as DNA, the CDR3 is TGTGCCAGCAGCTTTCCACAGGGGCACGAGCAGTACTTC. This codes for CASSFPQGHEQYF. V usage is TRBV7-2 and J usage is TRBJ2-7; 7 positions agree with TRBD1. This CDR3 has 13 amino acids. Germline assignment: CDR1 SGHTA and CDR2 FQGNSA. V shed 3 bases and J 5 bases; nucleotides not matched to a gene: 4.

V and J are TRBV6-1 and TRBJ2-1, with 9 bases matching TRBD2. Germline CDR1 MNHNS, CDR2 SASEGT. There are 15 residues in the CDR3. The ends lost 3 bases at V and 8 bases at J; junction bases unmatched: 8. The CDR3 sequence: CASSEVGGRADEQFF. In DNA form, the CDR3 reads TGTGCCAGCAGTGAGGTAGGCGGGAGGGCGGATGAGCAGTTCTTC.

This clone occurred once. J is TRBJ2-1 and V is TRBV30; 9 bases align to TRBD2. The V gene's germline CDR1 is GTSNPN and CDR2 SVGIG (reference sequence). The CDR3 sequence is 15 residues long. V dropped 2 bases and J dropped 4; count of bases not matched to a gene: 6. Here the CDR3 reads CAWSLLAGIYNEQFF. Here the CDR3 DNA reads TGTGCCTGGAGTCTGCTAGCGGGAATATACAATGAGCAGTTCTTC.

The chain couples TRBV27 to TRBJ1-5; D is possibly TRBD1 (6 bases). V shed 5 bases and J shed 0 bases, with 11 bases lying between them. Germline V gives CDR1 MNHEY, CDR2 SMNVEV (reference sequence). CDR3 length: 15 amino acids. The CDR3 loop reads CASSPQGFSNQPQHF. The CDR3, as DNA: TGTGCCAGCAGTCCTCAGGGGTTTAGCAATCAGCCCCAGCATTTT.

The rearrangement links TRBV5-4 to TRBJ2-3, with 14 nucleotides matching TRBD2. The V and J ends lost 1 base and 5 bases, in that order; junction bases with no gene match: 3. This CDR3 is 16 amino acids long. Germline CDR1 is SGHNT and CDR2 is YYREEE (reference sequence). For the CDR3, the DNA is TGTGCCAGCAGCTTGAGACTAGCGGGAGGGGGAGATACGCAGTATTTT. This gives the protein CASSLRLAGGGDTQYF.

V gene TRBV30 combines with J gene TRBJ2-1, with 10 bases lining up with TRBD2. Germline CDR1 and CDR2: GTSNPN and SVGIG (reference sequence). CDR3 length equals 14 residues. Unmatched junction bases numbered 3, after V lost 0 bases and J lost 7 bases. The DNA of the CDR3 is TGTGCCTGGAGTGTGGGACTAGCGTCAAATGAGCAGTTCTTC. Translating gives CAWSVGLASNEQFF.

The DNA for the CDR3 is TGCGCCAGCAGCCAAGGGGGGGGGACGAACTCCTACGAGCAGTACTTC. Translating it yields CASSQGGGTNSYEQYF. The V and J genes are TRBV4-3 and TRBJ2-7; TRBD2 matches at 7 bases. Germline V gene sequence: CDR1 LGHNA, CDR2 YSLEER. Losses at the gene ends were 1 base for V and 0 bases for J; bases not matched to a gene: 6. The CDR3 covers 16 residues.

J is TRBJ2-1 and V is TRBV5-1; TRBD2 matches at 9 bases. CDR1 is SGHRS and CDR2 is YFSETQ in the germline V gene. The CDR3 has 13 residues. Unmatched junction bases numbered 7, after V lost 10 bases and J lost 5 bases. This chain's CDR3 is CAVRLADDNEQFF. DNA for the CDR3: TGCGCCGTAAGACTAGCGGACGACAATGAGCAGTTCTTC.

As concerns this clone: At one boundary the junction diverges from the germline segment, which might be a read error. The V gene is TRBV18, the J gene TRBJ1-3; 11 nucleotides match TRBD1. Germline V lookup: CDR1 KGHSH, CDR2 LQKENI. The CDR3 is made up of 16 amino acids. In DNA form, the CDR3 reads TGTGCCAGCTCCCCTAGGACAGGGGGCTCTCGAAACACCATATATTTT. Protein: CASSPRTGGSRNTIYF.

The chain joins TRBV6-6 to TRBJ2-5, with TRBD2 identical over 7 bases. The CDR3 contains 15 residues. Germline trimming cut 6 bases from V and 5 bases from J; bases unmatched to any gene: 12. The germline CDR1 and CDR2 sequences are MNHNY and SVGAGI (reference sequence). CDR3 sequence reads: CASSQRDLGSETQYF. DNA of the CDR3: TGTGCCAGCAGCCAGCGGGATCTCGGTAGTGAGACCCAGTACTTC.

This chain links TRBV30 with TRBJ2-3; 10 bases line up with TRBD2. V lost 0 bases, J lost 4 bases, and 4 bases stayed unmatched. In germline, CDR1 is GTSNPN, CDR2 SVGIG (reference sequence). The CDR3 consists of 15 residues. CDR3 sequence reads: CAWSVDSGRSDTQYF. The CDR3 DNA sequence: TGTGCCTGGAGTGTAGATAGCGGGAGGTCAGATACGCAGTATTTT.

The V call is TRBV15, the J call TRBJ2-7; 8 bases agree with TRBD2. Trimming at V came to 1 base and at J to 0 bases, leaving 8 bases not matched to a gene. From germline, CDR1 is LNHNV and CDR2 YYDKDF (reference sequence). The CDR3 covers 17 residues. CDR3 protein: CATSRGSSGPSSYEQYF. The CDR3 nucleotides are TGTGCCACCAGCAGAGGATCTAGCGGGCCTAGCTCCTACGAGCAGTACTTC.